This entry lists 32 T cell receptor beta chains sequenced from one sample in a study of OX40 agonist ivuxolimab in advanced cancers. Assay used: immunoSEQ multiplex PCR; TCRdb lists only in-frame clones, some missing. The sample shows 40,000 or so clones, approximately 83% of them seen only once. Sequenced material: CD4+ or CD8+ T cells sorted from blood, taken in a trial of the OX40 agonist ivuxolimab. These receptors were obtained from an adult with an advanced solid tumor such as melanoma, head and neck, liver or kidney cancer.

The V call is TRBV15, the J call TRBJ2-1; TRBD1 matches at 8 bases. Germline V gene sequence: CDR1 LNHNV, CDR2 YYDKDF (reference sequence). CDR3 length equals 17 residues. V trimming: 2 bases; J trimming: 0 bases; junction bases outside the gene matches: 6. CDR3 protein: CATSRNRDRSSYNEQFF. The CDR3, as DNA: TGTGCCACCAGCAGAAACCGGGACAGGAGCTCCTACAATGAGCAGTTCTTC.

The V gene is TRBV5-1, the J gene TRBJ2-5, with D maybe TRBD1 (6 bases). The CDR3 covers 15 residues. Germline lookup yields CDR1 SGHRS and CDR2 YFSETQ. V lost 0 bases and J lost 1, with 10 bases in between. The CDR3 DNA sequence: TGCGCCAGCAGCTTGGGGGACACTTCCCAAGAGACCCAGTACTTC. Protein: CASSLGDTSQETQYF.

The genes are TRBV5-8 and TRBJ1-1; no clear D gene. V lost 9 bases to trimming and J lost 5 bases, with 11 bases between them. The germline gives CDR1 SGHTS, CDR2 YDEGEE. The CDR3 runs 11 residues. The CDR3 protein is CATLRETEAFF. Written as DNA, the CDR3 is TGTGCCACCCTGAGGGAAACTGAAGCTTTCTTT.

This sequence joins TRBV5-1 and TRBJ2-3; TRBD2 agrees at 10 bases. Germline V CDR1 and CDR2: SGHRS, YFSETQ. The CDR3 is 15 amino acids. V was pared by 6 bases and J by 0 bases, with 4 bases of the junction left unmatched. This chain's CDR3 is CASTLAGGSTDTQYF. The CDR3 DNA is TGCGCCAGCACCTTAGCGGGGGGAAGCACAGATACGCAGTATTTT.

In its sample, this clone was seen once. The V call is TRBV4-2, the J call TRBJ2-1; 12 bases match TRBD2. Trimming cost V 3 bases and J 5 bases; bases outside gene matches: 8. The CDR3 extends over 17 amino acids. CDR1 and CDR2 from the germline V gene are LGHNA and YNFKEQ. CDR3 region: CASSQGDGLAGNNEQFF. The CDR3 DNA reads as TGTGCCAGCAGCCAGGGTGACGGACTAGCGGGGAACAATGAGCAGTTCTTC.

V usage is TRBV11-2 and J usage is TRBJ2-1, with D possibly TRBD1 on 5 matching bases. Trimming pared 3 bases from V and 9 bases from J, leaving 9 bases between. This CDR3 is 12 amino acids long. Germline V gives CDR1 SGHAT, CDR2 FQNNGV. This chain's CDR3 is CASSLVRGEQFF. The CDR3 bases are TGTGCCAGCAGCTTGGTTAGGGGTGAGCAGTTCTTC.

The chain uses TRBV14 and TRBJ2-2; no definite D call. Trimming took off 4 bases at V and 2 bases at J, with 17 bases between the two ends. CDR3 length: 17 amino acids. Germline CDR1 SGHDN, CDR2 FVKESK. The DNA for the CDR3 is TGTGCCAGCAGCCGAAAGGCCGTTGGCGGAAACACCGGGGAGCTGTTTTTT. Translating gives CASSRKAVGGNTGELFF.

V gene TRBV7-9 combines with J gene TRBJ2-7; 8 nucleotides line up with TRBD1. The trim removed 1 base at V and 6 bases at J, leaving 5 bases unmatched. There are 14 residues in the CDR3. Germline assignment: CDR1 SEHNR and CDR2 FQNEAQ (reference sequence). Written as DNA, the CDR3 is TGTGCCAGCAGCTTAGGGACAGGGATTTTCGAGCAGTACTTC. Amino acids: CASSLGTGIFEQYF. The full variable domain, with the rest looked up from reference TRBV7-9 and TRBJ2-7, is DTGVSQNPRHKITKRGQNVTFRCDPISEHNRLYWYRQTLGQGPEFLTYFQNEAQLEKSRLLSDRFSAERPKGSFSTLEIQRTEQGDSAMYLCASSLGTGIFEQYFGPGTRLTVT.

The CDR3 sequence: CASSLQGNYGYTF. DNA for the CDR3: TGTGCCAGCAGCTTGCAGGGTAACTATGGCTACACCTTC. The chain is built from TRBV7-9 and TRBJ1-2, with TRBD1 as a possible D gene (5 bases). V lost 3 bases and J lost 1, with 6 bases in between. The germline V gene has CDR1 SEHNR and CDR2 FQNEAQ (reference sequence). The CDR3 is 13 residues long.

The CDR3 loop reads CASSLFYGYTF. For the CDR3, the DNA is TGTGCCAGCAGCCTTTTCTATGGCTACACCTTC. J is TRBJ1-2 and V is TRBV28; D not certain. Per the germline V gene, CDR1 is MDHEN and CDR2 is SYDVKM. This CDR3 is built from 11 residues. V was pared by 6 bases and J by 4 bases, with 6 bases between.

The J gene is TRBJ2-5, the V gene TRBV19; the match to TRBD1 covers 7 bases. Trimming took 6 bases from V and 3 from J; bases not matched to a gene: 10. This CDR3 has 15 amino acids. Germline lookup yields CDR1 LNHDA and CDR2 SQIVND (reference sequence). The CDR3 loop reads CASRMRSGTEETQYF. In DNA form, the CDR3 reads TGTGCCAGTAGGATGAGGTCCGGGACAGAAGAGACCCAGTACTTC.

This sequence joins TRBV28 and TRBJ1-4; D is possibly TRBD1 (5 bases). The CDR3 sequence is 16 residues long. The V gene lost 2 bases and the J gene lost 8 bases, with 18 bases spanning the gap. CDR1 and CDR2 (germline): MDHEN, SYDVKM. As DNA, the CDR3 is TGTGCCAGCAGTTTAGTCGGATTAGGGTGGGGCGAAAAACTGTTTTTT. This gives the protein CASSLVGLGWGEKLFF. The full variable domain, rest sourced from reference TRBV28 and TRBJ1-4, is DVKVTQSSRYLVKRTGEKVFLECVQDMDHENMFWYRQDPGLGLRLIYFSYDVKMKEKGDIPEGYSVSREKKERFSLILESASTNQTSMYLCASSLVGLGWGEKLFFGSGTQLSVL.

The J gene is TRBJ1-5, the V gene TRBV5-1, with D possibly matching TRBD1 (6 bases). The CDR3 spans 14 residues. V lost 4 bases to trimming and J lost 4 bases, with 12 bases between them. Germline CDR1 reads SGHRS; CDR2 reads YFSETQ. CDR3 region: CASSPGERNQPQHF. In nucleotides, the CDR3 is TGCGCCAGCAGCCCAGGGGAACGAAATCAGCCCCAGCATTTT.

About this clone itself: The junction shows a germline mismatch at one end, possibly a read error. The rearrangement uses TRBV27 and TRBJ2-3, with TRBD2 identical over 8 bases. The CDR3 loop spans 16 amino acids. Germline V gives CDR1 MNHEY, CDR2 SMNVEV (reference sequence). CDR3 in amino acids: CASSLSLGLGTDTQYF. The CDR3 region has the DNA TGTGCCAGCAGTCTATCCCTGGGACTAGGTACAGATACGCAGTATTTT.

The chain combines TRBV9 with TRBJ1-2, with TRBD1 as a possible D gene (6 bases). This CDR3 spans 15 amino acids. Germline V gene sequence: CDR1 SGDLS, CDR2 YYNGEE. Trimming removed 4 bases at V and 5 bases at J, with 18 bases between. CDR3 region: CASSPRGATGYGYTF. CDR3 DNA sequence: TGTGCCAGCAGCCCCCGGGGGGCAACGGGTTATGGCTACACCTTC.

The genes are TRBV4-1 and TRBJ2-1; D may be TRBD1 or TRBD2 (5 bases each). Trimming took 4 bases from V and 5 from J, leaving 12 bases between them. Looked up from germline, CDR1 is MGHRA and CDR2 is YSYEKL. The CDR3 sequence is 14 residues long. The CDR3 nucleotides read TGCGCCAGCAGCCTCCGGGACCGAGACAATGAGCAGTTCTTC. Translated, it gives CASSLRDRDNEQFF.

The gene calls are TRBV6-1 and TRBJ1-2, with D perhaps TRBD1 (5 bases). CDR3 length: 12 amino acids. Per the germline V gene, CDR1 is MNHNS and CDR2 is SASEGT. V shed 4 bases and J shed 3 bases, with 6 bases lying between them. This CDR3 reads CASSGQYYGYTF. The CDR3 DNA sequence: TGTGCCAGCAGTGGACAGTACTATGGCTACACCTTC.

The chain couples TRBV2 to TRBJ2-2; D ambiguous. The CDR3 extends over 15 amino acids. Trimming cost V 2 bases and J 3 bases, with 10 bases left between them. In germline, CDR1 is SNHLY, CDR2 FYNNEI. The CDR3 sequence is CASSERAADTGELFF. As DNA, the CDR3 is TGTGCCAGCAGTGAACGGGCGGCGGACACCGGGGAGCTGTTTTTT.

This chain joins TRBV6-5 and TRBJ2-2; TRBD2 aligns across 7 bases. Per germline, CDR1 MNHEY and CDR2 SVGAGI. With 6 bases clipped from V and 4 bases from J, the junction kept 8 bases outside the gene matches. The CDR3 spans 15 residues. The CDR3 nucleotides are TGTGCCAGCAGACTCAGCGGGGCGGTCACCGGGGAGCTGTTTTTT. It yields the protein CASRLSGAVTGELFF.

This clone has just one count. This chain connects TRBV5-4 to TRBJ2-7; TRBD2 is a possible D gene (6 bases). V shed 5 bases and J shed 6 bases, with 21 bases lying between them. The CDR3 length is 15 residues. Germline values: CDR1 SGHNT, CDR2 YYREEE (reference sequence). The CDR3 DNA reads TGTGCCAGCAGTTCGATGTGGGGGGACCCTTTCGAGCAGTACTTC. Its protein is CASSSMWGDPFEQYF.

V usage is TRBV30 and J usage is TRBJ1-2; D remains unclear. This CDR3 region has 13 residues. Germline lookup yields CDR1 GTSNPN and CDR2 SVGIG (reference sequence). V shed 8 bases and J shed 5 bases, with 18 bases lying between them. The CDR3 region has the DNA TGTGCCCTTATAAAGGACCGAACATATGGCTACACCTTC. Its translation: CALIKDRTYGYTF.

This clone was seen a few times. This rearrangement joins TRBV19 to TRBJ1-3; D not certain. The ends were cut back, 1 base at V and 0 bases at J, with 10 bases in the middle. The length of the CDR3 is 16 residues. The germline gives CDR1 LNHDA, CDR2 SQIVND (reference sequence). The CDR3: CASSIAPSSSGNTIYF. CDR3 DNA sequence: TGTGCCAGTAGTATAGCCCCCTCCAGCTCTGGAAACACCATATATTTT.

The chain is built from TRBV5-4 and TRBJ1-6, with TRBD1 as a possible D gene (5 bases). Germline V gives CDR1 SGHNT, CDR2 YYREEE (reference sequence). V gave up 3 bases and J gave up 5 bases, with 18 bases separating them. The CDR3 consists of 17 residues. As DNA, the CDR3 is TGTGCCAGCAGCTCGAAATTTCTTACAGGCAATAATTCACCCCTCCACTTT. This translates into CASSSKFLTGNNSPLHF.

The chain links TRBV6-5 to TRBJ2-7; perhaps D is TRBD1 or TRBD2 (6 bases each). Looked up from germline, CDR1 is MNHEY and CDR2 is SVGAGI. The CDR3 covers 14 residues. The germline V and J ends were trimmed by 10 bases and 2 bases, with 18 bases remaining between them. CDR3 sequence (DNA): TGTGCCACCTCGGGGGCTAACCCAGCCTACGAGCAGTACTTC. Its translation: CATSGANPAYEQYF.

The chain is built from TRBV27 and TRBJ2-3, with TRBD2 as a possible D gene (5 bases). V was cut by 3 bases and J by 6 bases, with 16 bases left in between. Germline CDR1 reads MNHEY; CDR2 reads SMNVEV (reference sequence). The CDR3 runs 15 residues. CDR3 in DNA: TGTGCCAGCAGTTTCGGCACCCATCTAGCCGATACGCAGTATTTT. It is translated as CASSFGTHLADTQYF.

The chain combines TRBV2 with TRBJ1-2, with D tentatively TRBD1 (6 bases). Trimming took 0 bases from V and 5 from J, leaving 13 bases between them. This CDR3 is built from 15 residues. The germline CDR1 and CDR2 sequences are SNHLY and FYNNEI. The CDR3, as DNA: TGTGCCAGCAGTGAAGCTCAGGGGCTATATTATGGCTACACCTTC. Encoded protein: CASSEAQGLYYGYTF.

The rearrangement links TRBV30 to TRBJ1-2; TRBD1 might be the D (6 bases). This CDR3 region has 12 residues. CDR1 and CDR2 from the germline V gene are GTSNPN and SVGIG (reference sequence). V lost 1 base and J lost 8, with 11 bases in between. CDR3: CAWSAGAWGYTF. The DNA for the CDR3 is TGTGCCTGGAGTGCGGGGGCATGGGGCTACACCTTC.

This chain links TRBV5-1 with TRBJ1-1, with TRBD1 as a possible D gene (5 bases). Germline V gives CDR1 SGHRS, CDR2 YFSETQ. V lost 0 bases and J 8 bases, leaving 17 bases between the germline ends. The CDR3 has 15 amino acids. CDR3 sequence reads: CASSLVYRGRAEAFF. Written as DNA, the CDR3 is TGCGCCAGCAGCTTGGTCTATCGGGGACGGGCCGAAGCTTTCTTT.

The chain is built from TRBV6-1 and TRBJ2-5; 7 bases line up with TRBD1. The CDR3 runs to 15 residues. Germline V gene data show CDR1 as MNHNS and CDR2 as SASEGT. The trim removed 7 bases at V and 1 base at J, leaving 9 bases unmatched. In DNA form, the CDR3 reads TGTGCCAGCACCCCCTCGACAGGGATCCAAGAGACCCAGTACTTC. Encoded protein: CASTPSTGIQETQYF.

This clone came up once. The V gene is TRBV5-4, the J gene TRBJ1-2; D is unresolved. The germline gives CDR1 SGHNT, CDR2 YYREEE (reference sequence). The CDR3 has 14 residues. Trimming left V 4 bases short and J 1 base short, with 11 bases between. The CDR3 DNA reads TGTGCCAGCAGCGGGGAACGCGGTAACTATGGCTACACCTTC. This translates into CASSGERGNYGYTF.

The chain combines TRBV6-5 with TRBJ1-1; 7 bases are shared with TRBD1. The trim removed 8 bases at V and 4 bases at J, leaving 7 bases unmatched. The CDR3 is made up of 13 amino acids. The germline CDR1 and CDR2 sequences are MNHEY and SVGAGI. Written as DNA, the CDR3 is TGTGCCAGCGCGCAGGGGGAGGGCACTGAAGCTTTCTTT. This gives the protein CASAQGEGTEAFF.

This clone appeared a few times. The chain has TRBV29-1 and TRBJ2-7; 7 nucleotides match TRBD1. V trimming: 4 bases; J trimming: 1 base; junction bases outside the gene matches: 7. The CDR3 extends over 14 amino acids. CDR1 and CDR2 from the germline V gene are SQVTM and ANQGSEA. CDR3 protein: CSVAGQLGSYEQYF. The CDR3 DNA is TGCAGCGTTGCGGGACAGTTAGGGTCCTACGAGCAGTACTTC.